This T cell receptor (beta chain) was sequenced during a study of prognosis after radiotherapy for stage I lung cancer. CDR1 and CDR2 from the germline V gene are SGHTA and FQGNSA. The CDR3 sequence is 15 residues long. The ends were cut back, 3 bases at V and 2 bases at J, with 11 bases in the middle. Amplicons of TCR beta CDR3 were generated from genomic DNA by two-round multiplex PCR. For every TRBV and TRBJ gene, a specific primer was used in first-round PCR. TCRdb re-called the multiplex PCR reads with MiXCR, one entry per CDR3 protein. The table records some 16,000 distinct CDR3 sequences, approximately 28% of them present only once.

This sequence originates from a donor over 45 with non-small cell lung cancer. The V and J genes are TRBV7-2 and TRBJ2-1; D uncertain. This specimen was PBMCs, taken before or after stereotactic body radiation therapy (not recorded which). The CDR3 bases are TGTGCCAGCAGCTTTGCCCAAGGGACCTACAATGAGCAGTTCTTC. Its protein is CASSFAQGTYNEQFF.